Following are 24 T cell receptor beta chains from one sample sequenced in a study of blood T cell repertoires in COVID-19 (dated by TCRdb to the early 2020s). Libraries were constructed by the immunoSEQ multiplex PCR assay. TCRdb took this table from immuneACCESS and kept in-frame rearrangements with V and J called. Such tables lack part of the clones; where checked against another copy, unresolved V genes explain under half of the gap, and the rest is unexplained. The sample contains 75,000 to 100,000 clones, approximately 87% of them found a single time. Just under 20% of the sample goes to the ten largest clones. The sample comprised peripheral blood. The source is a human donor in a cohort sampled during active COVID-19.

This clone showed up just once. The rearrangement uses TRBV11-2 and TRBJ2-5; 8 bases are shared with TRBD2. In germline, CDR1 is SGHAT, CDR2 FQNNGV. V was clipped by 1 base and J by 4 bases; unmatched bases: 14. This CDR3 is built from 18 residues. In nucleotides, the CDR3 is TGTGCCAGCAGCTTAGCCGGGAGGGGCGAAGGGAGAGGAGAGACCCAGTACTTC. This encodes CASSLAGRGEGRGETQYF. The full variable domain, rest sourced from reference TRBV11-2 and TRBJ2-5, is EAGVAQSPRYKIIEKRQSVAFWCNPISGHATLYWYQQILGQGPKLLIQFQNNGVVDDSQLPKDRFSAERLKGVDSTLKIQPAKLEDSAVYLCASSLAGRGEGRGETQYFGPGTRLLVL.

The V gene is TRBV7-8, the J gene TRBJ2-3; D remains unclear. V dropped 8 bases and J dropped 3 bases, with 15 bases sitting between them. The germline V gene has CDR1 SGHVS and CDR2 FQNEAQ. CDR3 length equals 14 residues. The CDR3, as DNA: TGTGCCAGCGCACCGATGGCTCGAACAGATACGCAGTATTTT. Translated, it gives CASAPMARTDTQYF.

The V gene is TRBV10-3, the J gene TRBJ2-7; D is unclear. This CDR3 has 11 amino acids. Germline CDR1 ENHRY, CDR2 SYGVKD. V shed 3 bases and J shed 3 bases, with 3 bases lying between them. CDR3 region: CAISDFYEQYF. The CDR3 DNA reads TGTGCCATCAGTGACTTCTACGAGCAGTACTTC.

CDR3 sequence (DNA): TGCGCCAGCAGTCTAGCGGGAGGCCCACAGGGGCAGTTCTTC. Translation: CASSLAGGPQGQFF. The chain carries TRBV5-1 and TRBJ2-1, with 11 bases identical to TRBD2. Per the germline V gene, CDR1 is SGHRS and CDR2 is YFSETQ. V was pared by 5 bases and J by 12 bases, with 10 bases of the junction left unmatched. This CDR3 has 14 amino acids.

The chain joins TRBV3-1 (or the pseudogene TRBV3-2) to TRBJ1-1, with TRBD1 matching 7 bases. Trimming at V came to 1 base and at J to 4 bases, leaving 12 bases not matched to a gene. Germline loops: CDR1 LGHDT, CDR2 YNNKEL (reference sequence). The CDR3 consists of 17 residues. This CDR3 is CASSQGLIGGRSTEAFF. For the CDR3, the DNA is TGTGCCAGCAGCCAAGGATTAATAGGGGGCAGGAGCACTGAAGCTTTCTTT.

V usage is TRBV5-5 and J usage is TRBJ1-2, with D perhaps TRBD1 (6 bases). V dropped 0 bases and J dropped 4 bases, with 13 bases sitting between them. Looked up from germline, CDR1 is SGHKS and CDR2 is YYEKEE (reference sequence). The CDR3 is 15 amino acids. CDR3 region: CASSLALGGPYGYTF. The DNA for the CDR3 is TGTGCCAGCAGCTTGGCGTTAGGGGGACCCTATGGCTACACCTTC.

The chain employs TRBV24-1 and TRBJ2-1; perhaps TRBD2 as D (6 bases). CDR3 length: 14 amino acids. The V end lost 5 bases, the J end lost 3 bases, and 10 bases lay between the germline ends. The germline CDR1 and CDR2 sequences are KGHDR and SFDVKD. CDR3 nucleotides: TGTGCCACCAGTGGGAGCGGGCTCTACAATGAGCAGTTCTTC. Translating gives CATSGSGLYNEQFF.

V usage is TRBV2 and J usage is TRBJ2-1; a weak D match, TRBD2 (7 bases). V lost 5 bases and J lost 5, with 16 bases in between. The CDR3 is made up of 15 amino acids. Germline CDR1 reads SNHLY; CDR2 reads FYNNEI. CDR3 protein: CASSLPEGGDNEQFF. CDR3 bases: TGTGCCAGCAGTCTTCCGGAGGGGGGGGACAATGAGCAGTTCTTC.

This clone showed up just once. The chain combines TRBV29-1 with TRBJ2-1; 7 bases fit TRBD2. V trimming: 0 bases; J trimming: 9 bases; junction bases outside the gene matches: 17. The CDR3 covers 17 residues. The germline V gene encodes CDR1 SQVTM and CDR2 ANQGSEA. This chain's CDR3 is CSVEDTHLAGDTGEQFF. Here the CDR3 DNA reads TGCAGCGTTGAAGATACCCACCTCGCGGGAGATACCGGTGAGCAGTTCTTC.

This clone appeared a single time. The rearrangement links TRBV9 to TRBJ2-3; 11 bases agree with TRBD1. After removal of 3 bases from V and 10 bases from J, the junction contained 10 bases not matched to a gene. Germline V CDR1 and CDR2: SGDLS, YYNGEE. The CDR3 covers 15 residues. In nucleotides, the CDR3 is TGTGCCAGCAGCGAAGGACAGGGGGCTTCAGTACCGCAGTATTTT. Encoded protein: CASSEGQGASVPQYF.

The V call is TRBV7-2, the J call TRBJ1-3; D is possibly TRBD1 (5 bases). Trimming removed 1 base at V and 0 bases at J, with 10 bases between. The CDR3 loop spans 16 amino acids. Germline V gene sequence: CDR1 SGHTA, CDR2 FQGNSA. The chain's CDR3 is CASSLGGGNSGNTIYF. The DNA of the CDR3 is TGTGCCAGCAGCTTAGGCGGGGGAAACTCTGGAAACACCATATATTTT.

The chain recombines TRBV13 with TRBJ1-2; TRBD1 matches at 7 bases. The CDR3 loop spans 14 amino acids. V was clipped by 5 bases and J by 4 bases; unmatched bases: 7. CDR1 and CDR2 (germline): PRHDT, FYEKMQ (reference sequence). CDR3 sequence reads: CASSPPQGSYGYTF. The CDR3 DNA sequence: TGTGCCAGCAGCCCACCACAGGGGAGCTATGGCTACACCTTC. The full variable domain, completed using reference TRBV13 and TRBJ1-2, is AAGVIQSPRHLIKEKRETATLKCYPIPRHDTVYWYQQGPGQDPQFLISFYEKMQSDKGSIPDRFSAQQFSDYHSELNMSSLELGDSALYFCASSPPQGSYGYTFGSGTRLTVV.

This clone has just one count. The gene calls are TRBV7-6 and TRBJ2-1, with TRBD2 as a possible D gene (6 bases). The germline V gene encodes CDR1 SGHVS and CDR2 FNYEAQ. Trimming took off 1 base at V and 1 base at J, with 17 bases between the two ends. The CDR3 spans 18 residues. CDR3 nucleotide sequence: TGTGCCAGCAGCTTAGTTCCCCCCGTCGGGGGATCCTACAATGAGCAGTTCTTC. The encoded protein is CASSLVPPVGGSYNEQFF.

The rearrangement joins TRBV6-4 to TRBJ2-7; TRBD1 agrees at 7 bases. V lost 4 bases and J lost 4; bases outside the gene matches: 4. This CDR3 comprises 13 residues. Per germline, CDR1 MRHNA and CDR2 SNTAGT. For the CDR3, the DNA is TGTGCCAGCAGTGTAGGGACAGATTACGAGCAGTACTTC. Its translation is CASSVGTDYEQYF.

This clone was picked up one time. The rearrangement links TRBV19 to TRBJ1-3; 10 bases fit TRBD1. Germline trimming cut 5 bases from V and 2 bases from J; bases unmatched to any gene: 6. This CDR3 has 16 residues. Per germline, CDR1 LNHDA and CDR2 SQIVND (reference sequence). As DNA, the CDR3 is TGTGCCAGTAGTGACCCCGGGACAGGGGCTGGAAACACCATATATTTT. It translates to CASSDPGTGAGNTIYF.

CDR3 DNA: TGTGCCAGTAGTATTAAACGGGCGATGAGCGGTGGGGGTTGGGAGGGCCATCCCGGGGAGCTGTTTTTT. This sequence encodes CASSIKRAMSGGGWEGHPGELFF. The chain combines TRBV19 with TRBJ2-2; 7 bases line up with TRBD2. V was clipped by 3 bases and J by 6 bases; unmatched bases: 31. In germline, CDR1 is LNHDA, CDR2 SQIVND (reference sequence). The CDR3 is 23 amino acids.

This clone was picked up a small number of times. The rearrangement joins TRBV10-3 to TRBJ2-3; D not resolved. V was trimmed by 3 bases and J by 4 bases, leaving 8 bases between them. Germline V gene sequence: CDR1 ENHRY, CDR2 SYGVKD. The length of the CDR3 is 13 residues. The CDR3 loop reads CAISEKLSDTQYF. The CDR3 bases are TGTGCCATCAGTGAAAAGCTTTCAGATACGCAGTATTTT.

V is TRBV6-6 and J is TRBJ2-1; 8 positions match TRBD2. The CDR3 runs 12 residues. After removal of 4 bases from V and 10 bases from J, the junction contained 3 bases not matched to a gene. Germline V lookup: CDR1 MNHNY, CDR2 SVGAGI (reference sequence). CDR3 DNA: TGTGCCAGCAGTTCGGGGGGGTGGGAGCAGTTCTTC. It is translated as CASSSGGWEQFF.

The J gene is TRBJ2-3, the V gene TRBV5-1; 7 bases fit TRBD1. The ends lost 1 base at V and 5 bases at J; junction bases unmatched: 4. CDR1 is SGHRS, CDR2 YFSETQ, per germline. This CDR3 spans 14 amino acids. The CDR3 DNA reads TGCGCCAGCAGCTTGAACCCAGGGGGAGATACGCAGTATTTT. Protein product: CASSLNPGGDTQYF.

The CDR3 protein is CASSFNRETNTIYF. The DNA of the CDR3 is TGTGCCAGCAGTTTCAACAGGGAGACAAACACCATATATTTT. The chain is built from TRBV6-5 and TRBJ1-3; D perhaps matches TRBD1 (6 bases). The V gene lost 4 bases and the J gene lost 6 bases, with 13 bases spanning the gap. The length of the CDR3 is 14 residues. Germline lookup yields CDR1 MNHEY and CDR2 SVGAGI.

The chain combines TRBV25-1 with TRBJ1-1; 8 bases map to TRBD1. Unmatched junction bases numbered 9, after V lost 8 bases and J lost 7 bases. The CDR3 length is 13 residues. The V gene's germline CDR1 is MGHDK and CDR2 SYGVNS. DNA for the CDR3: TGTGCCAGCGCCCGACAGGGGTACTTTGAAGCTTTCTTT. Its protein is CASARQGYFEAFF.

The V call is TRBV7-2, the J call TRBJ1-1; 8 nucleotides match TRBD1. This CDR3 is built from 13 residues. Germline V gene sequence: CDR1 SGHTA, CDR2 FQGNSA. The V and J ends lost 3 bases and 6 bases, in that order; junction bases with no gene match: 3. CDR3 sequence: CASSLDRVPEAFF. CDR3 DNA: TGTGCCAGCAGCTTGGACAGGGTTCCTGAAGCTTTCTTT.

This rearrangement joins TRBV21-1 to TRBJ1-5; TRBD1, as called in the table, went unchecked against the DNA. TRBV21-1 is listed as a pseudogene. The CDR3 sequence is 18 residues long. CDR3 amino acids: CASSNQISTGTGNQPQHF. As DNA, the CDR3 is TGTGCCAGCAGCAACCAAATCTCTACCGGGACAGGGAATCAGCCCCAGCATTTT.

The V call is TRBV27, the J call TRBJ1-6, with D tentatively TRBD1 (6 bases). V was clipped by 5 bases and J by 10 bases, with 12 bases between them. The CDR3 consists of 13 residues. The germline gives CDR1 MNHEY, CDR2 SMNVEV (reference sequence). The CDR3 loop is CASSPGTRSPLHF. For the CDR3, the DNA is TGTGCCAGCAGTCCAGGGACACGCTCACCCCTCCACTTT.